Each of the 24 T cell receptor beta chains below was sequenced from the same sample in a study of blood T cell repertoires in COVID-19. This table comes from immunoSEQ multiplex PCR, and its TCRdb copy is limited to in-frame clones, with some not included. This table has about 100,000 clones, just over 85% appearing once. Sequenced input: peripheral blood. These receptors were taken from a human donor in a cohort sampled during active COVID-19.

CDR3 sequence reads: CASSFGSGRASEQFF. DNA for the CDR3: TGTGCCAGCAGTTTTGGTAGCGGGAGGGCCAGTGAGCAGTTCTTC. The chain uses TRBV28 and TRBJ2-1; 11 bases match TRBD2. The CDR3 runs 15 residues. Germline CDR1 reads MDHEN; CDR2 reads SYDVKM. J lost 9 bases, V lost 3 bases, and 7 bases had no gene match.

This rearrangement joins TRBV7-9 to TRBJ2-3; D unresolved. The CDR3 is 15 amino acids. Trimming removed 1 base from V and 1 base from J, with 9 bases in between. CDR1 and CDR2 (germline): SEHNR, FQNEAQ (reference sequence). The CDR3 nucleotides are TGTGCCAGCAGCTTAGGAACTACTCGCACAGATACGCAGTATTTT. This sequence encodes CASSLGTTRTDTQYF.

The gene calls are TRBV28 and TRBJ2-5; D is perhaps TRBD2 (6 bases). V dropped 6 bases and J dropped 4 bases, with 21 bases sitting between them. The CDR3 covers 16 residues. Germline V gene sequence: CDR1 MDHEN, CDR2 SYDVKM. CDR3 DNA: TGTGCCAGCAGCCCAACCCGACTAGGGGCGGGAGAGACCCAGTACTTC. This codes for CASSPTRLGAGETQYF.

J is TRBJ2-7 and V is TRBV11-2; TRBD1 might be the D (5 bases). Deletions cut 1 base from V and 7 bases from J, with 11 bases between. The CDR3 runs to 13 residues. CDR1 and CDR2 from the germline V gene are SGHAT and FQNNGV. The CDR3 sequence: CASSLGPGREQYF. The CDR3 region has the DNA TGTGCCAGCAGCTTAGGCCCAGGGCGGGAGCAGTACTTC.

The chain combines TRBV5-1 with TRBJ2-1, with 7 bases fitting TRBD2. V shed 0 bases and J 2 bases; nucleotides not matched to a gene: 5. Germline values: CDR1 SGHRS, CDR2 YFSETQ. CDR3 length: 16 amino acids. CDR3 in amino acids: CASSLGLAAPYNEQFF. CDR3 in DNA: TGCGCCAGCAGCTTGGGACTAGCAGCTCCCTACAATGAGCAGTTCTTC.

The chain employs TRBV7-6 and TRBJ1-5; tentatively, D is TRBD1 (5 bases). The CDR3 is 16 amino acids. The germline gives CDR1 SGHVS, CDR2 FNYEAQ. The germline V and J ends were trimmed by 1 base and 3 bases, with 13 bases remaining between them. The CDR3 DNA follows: TGTGCCAGCAGCTTAGGACTGATGGGGCCCAATCAGCCCCAGCATTTT. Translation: CASSLGLMGPNQPQHF.

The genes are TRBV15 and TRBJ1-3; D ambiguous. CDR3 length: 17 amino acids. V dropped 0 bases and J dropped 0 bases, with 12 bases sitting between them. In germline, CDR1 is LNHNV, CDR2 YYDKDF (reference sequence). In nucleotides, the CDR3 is TGTGCCACCAGCAGAGATCTGACGGGAAACTCTGGAAACACCATATATTTT. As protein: CATSRDLTGNSGNTIYF.

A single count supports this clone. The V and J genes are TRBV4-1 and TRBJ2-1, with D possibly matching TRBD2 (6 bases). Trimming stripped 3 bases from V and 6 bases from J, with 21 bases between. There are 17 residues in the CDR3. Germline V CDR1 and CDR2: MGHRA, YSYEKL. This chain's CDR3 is CASSHPTGTQQSNEQFF. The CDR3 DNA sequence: TGCGCCAGCAGCCACCCGACCGGGACTCAACAGTCCAATGAGCAGTTCTTC.

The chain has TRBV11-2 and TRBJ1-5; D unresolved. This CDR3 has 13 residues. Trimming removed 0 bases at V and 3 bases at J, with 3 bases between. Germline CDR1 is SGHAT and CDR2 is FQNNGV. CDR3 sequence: CASSLDFNQPQHF. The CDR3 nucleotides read TGTGCCAGCAGCTTAGACTTCAATCAGCCCCAGCATTTT. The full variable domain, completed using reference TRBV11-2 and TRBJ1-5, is EAGVAQSPRYKIIEKRQSVAFWCNPISGHATLYWYQQILGQGPKLLIQFQNNGVVDDSQLPKDRFSAERLKGVDSTLKIQPAKLEDSAVYLCASSLDFNQPQHFGDGTRLSIL.

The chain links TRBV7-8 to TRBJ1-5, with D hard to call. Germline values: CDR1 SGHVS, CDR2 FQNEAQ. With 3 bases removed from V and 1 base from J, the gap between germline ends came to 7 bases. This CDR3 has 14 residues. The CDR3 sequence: CASSLSVSNQPQHF. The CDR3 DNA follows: TGTGCCAGCAGCTTGAGTGTCAGCAATCAGCCCCAGCATTTT.

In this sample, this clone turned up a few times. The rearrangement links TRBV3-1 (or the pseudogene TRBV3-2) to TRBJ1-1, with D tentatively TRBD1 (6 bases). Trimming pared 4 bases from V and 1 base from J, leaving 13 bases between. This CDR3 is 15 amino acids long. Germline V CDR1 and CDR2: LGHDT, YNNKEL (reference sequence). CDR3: CASSLGGQRNTEAFF. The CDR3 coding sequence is TGTGCCAGCAGCCTTGGCGGACAGCGGAACACTGAAGCTTTCTTT.

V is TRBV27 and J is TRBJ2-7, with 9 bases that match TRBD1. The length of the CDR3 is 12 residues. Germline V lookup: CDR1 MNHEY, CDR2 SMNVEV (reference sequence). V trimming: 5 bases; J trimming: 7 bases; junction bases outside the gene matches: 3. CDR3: CASSTGGMEQYF. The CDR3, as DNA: TGTGCCAGCAGTACAGGGGGCATGGAGCAGTACTTC.

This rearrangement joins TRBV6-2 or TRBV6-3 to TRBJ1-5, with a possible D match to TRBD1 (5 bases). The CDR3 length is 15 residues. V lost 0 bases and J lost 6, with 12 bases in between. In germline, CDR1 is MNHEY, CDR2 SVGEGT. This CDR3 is CASSYSWRGSQPQHF. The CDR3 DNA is TGTGCCAGCAGTTACTCGTGGCGGGGGAGTCAGCCCCAGCATTTT.

The CDR3 region has the DNA TGTGCCTGGAGTGACAGATCTAATTCACCCCTCCACTTT. It codes for CAWSDRSNSPLHF. J is TRBJ1-6 and V is TRBV30, with D hard to call. V was cut by 1 base and J by 6 bases, with 7 bases left in between. The germline V gene has CDR1 GTSNPN and CDR2 SVGIG (reference sequence). The CDR3 is made up of 13 amino acids.

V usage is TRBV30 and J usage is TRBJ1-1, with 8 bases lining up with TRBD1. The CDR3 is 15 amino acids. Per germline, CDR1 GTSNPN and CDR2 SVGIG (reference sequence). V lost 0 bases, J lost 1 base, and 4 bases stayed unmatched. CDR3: CAWSVAGTGNTEAFF. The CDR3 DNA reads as TGTGCCTGGAGTGTAGCCGGGACAGGGAACACTGAAGCTTTCTTT.

Here the CDR3 reads CASRQQGRAEAFF. For the CDR3, the DNA is TGTGCCAGCAGGCAACAGGGACGAGCTGAAGCTTTCTTT. The V call is TRBV27, the J call TRBJ1-1; a weak D match, TRBD1 (6 bases). The CDR3 runs to 13 residues. Trimming pared 6 bases from V and 6 bases from J, leaving 14 bases between. CDR1 and CDR2 (germline): MNHEY, SMNVEV (reference sequence).

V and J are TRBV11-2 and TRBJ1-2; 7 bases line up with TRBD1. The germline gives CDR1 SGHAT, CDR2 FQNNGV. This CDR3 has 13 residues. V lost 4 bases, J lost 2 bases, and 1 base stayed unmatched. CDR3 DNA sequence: TGTGCCAGCAGCTCGACAGGGAACTATGGCTACACCTTC. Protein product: CASSSTGNYGYTF.

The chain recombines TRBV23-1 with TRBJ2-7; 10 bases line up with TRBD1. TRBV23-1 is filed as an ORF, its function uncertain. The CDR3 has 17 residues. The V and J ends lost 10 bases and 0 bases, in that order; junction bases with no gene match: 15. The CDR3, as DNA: TGCGCCATTCCCTCACTTATCGGACAGGGGGACTCCTACGAGCAGTACTTC. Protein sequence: CAIPSLIGQGDSYEQYF.

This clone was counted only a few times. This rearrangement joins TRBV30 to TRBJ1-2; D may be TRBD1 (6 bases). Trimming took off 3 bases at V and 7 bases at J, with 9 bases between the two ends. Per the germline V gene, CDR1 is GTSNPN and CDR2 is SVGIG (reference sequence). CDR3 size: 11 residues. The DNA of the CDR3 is TGTGCCTGGAGGGTACAGGGTGGCTACACCTTC. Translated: CAWRVQGGYTF. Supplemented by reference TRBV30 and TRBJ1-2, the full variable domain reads SQTIHQWPATLVQPVGSPLSLECTVEGTSNPNLYWYRQAAGRGLQLLFYSVGIGQISSEVPQNLSASRPQDRQFILSSKKLLLSDSGFYLCAWRVQGGYTFGSGTRLTVV.

The CDR3 sequence is CASSLSVARGTDTQYF. The CDR3 nucleotides are TGCGCCAGCAGCTTGTCGGTAGCCAGGGGCACAGATACGCAGTATTTT. The gene calls are TRBV5-1 and TRBJ2-3, with D maybe TRBD1 (5 bases). The germline CDR1 and CDR2 sequences are SGHRS and YFSETQ. The CDR3 spans 16 residues. V shed 1 base and J shed 1 base, with 13 bases lying between them.

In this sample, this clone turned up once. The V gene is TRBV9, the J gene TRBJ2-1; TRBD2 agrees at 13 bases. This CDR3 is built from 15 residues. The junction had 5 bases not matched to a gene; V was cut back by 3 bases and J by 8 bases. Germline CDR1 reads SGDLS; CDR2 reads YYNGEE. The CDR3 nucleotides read TGTGCCAGCAGCGCCGGGACTAGCGGGATCGATGAGCAGTTCTTC. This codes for CASSAGTSGIDEQFF. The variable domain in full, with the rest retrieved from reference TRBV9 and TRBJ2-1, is DSGVTQTPKHLITATGQRVTLRCSPRSGDLSVYWYQQSLDQGLQFLIQYYNGEERAKGNILERFSAQQFPDLHSELNLSSLELGDSALYFCASSAGTSGIDEQFFGPGTRLTVL.

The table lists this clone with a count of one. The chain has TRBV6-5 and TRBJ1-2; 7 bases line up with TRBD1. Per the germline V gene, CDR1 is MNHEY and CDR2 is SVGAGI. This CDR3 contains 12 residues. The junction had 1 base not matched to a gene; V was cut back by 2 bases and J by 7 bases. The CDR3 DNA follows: TGTGCCAGCAGTTACCAGGGGGTTGGCTACACCTTC. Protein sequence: CASSYQGVGYTF.

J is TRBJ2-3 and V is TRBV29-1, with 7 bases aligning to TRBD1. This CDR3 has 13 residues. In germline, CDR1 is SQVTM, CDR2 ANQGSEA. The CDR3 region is CRILDRDTDTQYF. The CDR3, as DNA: TGCCGCATCTTAGACAGGGACACAGATACGCAGTATTTT.

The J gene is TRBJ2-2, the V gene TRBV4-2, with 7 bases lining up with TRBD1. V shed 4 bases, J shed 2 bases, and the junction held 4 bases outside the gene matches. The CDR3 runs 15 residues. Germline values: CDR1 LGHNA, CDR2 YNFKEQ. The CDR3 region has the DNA TGTGCCAGCAGCCGCGGACAGGTTAACACCGGGGAGCTGTTTTTT. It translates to CASSRGQVNTGELFF.